Shown below are 29 T cell receptor beta chains from a single sample sequenced in a study of cytomegalovirus exposure and HLA in healthy donors. Both 60 Vbeta primers and 13 Jbeta primers went into the PCR. The method was immunoSEQ multiplex PCR; TCRdb's version includes in-frame clones alone and lacks a portion of them. The sample shows about 120,000 clones, more than 60% of them seen only once. Sequencing was done on a sample of PBMCs. All receptors derive from a man aged 18 to 30 in good health and CMV-seronegative.

This rearrangement joins TRBV14 to TRBJ2-1; 10 bases align to TRBD1. Germline V lookup: CDR1 SGHDN, CDR2 FVKESK. The V gene end was trimmed by 1 base and the J gene end by 4 bases; junction bases not matched to a gene: 4. The CDR3 spans 16 residues. CDR3 amino acids: CASSQVDRGLYNEQFF. The CDR3 DNA reads as TGTGCCAGCAGCCAAGTCGACAGGGGGCTATACAATGAGCAGTTCTTC.

V is TRBV10-3 and J is TRBJ1-6; 9 nucleotides align to TRBD1. The length of the CDR3 is 14 residues. The germline CDR1 and CDR2 sequences are ENHRY and SYGVKD. The CDR3 loop reads CASKRDRDNSPLHF. The CDR3 DNA is TGTGCATCCAAAAGGGACAGGGATAATTCACCCCTCCACTTT.

With respect to this clone: The junction shows a germline mismatch at one end, possibly a read error. This sequence joins TRBV2 and TRBJ2-4; D ambiguous. The CDR3 is made up of 11 amino acids. Germline V lookup: CDR1 SNHLY, CDR2 FYNNEI. The CDR3 bases are TGTGCCAGCAGTGACCAAAATATTCAGTACTTC. Translated: CASSDQNIQYF.

This clone was counted only a few times. The junction departs from germline at one end; a sequencing error may be responsible. The chain uses TRBV25-1 and TRBJ1-2, with D perhaps matching TRBD1 (5 bases). The CDR3 is 11 amino acids. In germline, CDR1 is MGHDK, CDR2 SYGVNS. This chain's CDR3 is CASQGVYGYPF. The DNA for the CDR3 is TGTGCCAGTCAGGGTGTCTATGGCTACCCCTTC.

V gene TRBV30 combines with J gene TRBJ1-4, with D perhaps TRBD1 (6 bases). V lost 8 bases, J lost 8 bases, and 21 bases lay in between. The CDR3 consists of 14 residues. The germline V gene has CDR1 GTSNPN and CDR2 SVGIG (reference sequence). CDR3 sequence: CAGKGGGLNEKLFF. The CDR3 DNA reads as TGTGCCGGGAAGGGAGGGGGATTGAACGAAAAACTGTTTTTT.

The rearrangement uses TRBV7-8 and TRBJ1-4, with D maybe TRBD1 (5 bases). The germline CDR1 and CDR2 sequences are SGHVS and FQNEAQ. CDR3 length: 14 residues. Deletions cut 3 bases from V and 8 bases from J, with 13 bases between. In DNA form, the CDR3 reads TGTGCCAGCAGCTTGTTGGGAGGGGCCGAAAAACTGTTTTTT. Amino acid sequence: CASSLLGGAEKLFF.

V and J are TRBV5-8 and TRBJ2-6; TRBD1 matches 7 bases. The CDR3 runs 17 residues. Looked up from germline, CDR1 is SGHTS and CDR2 is YDEGEE. V gave up 7 bases and J gave up 0 bases; unmatched junction bases: 10. The CDR3 DNA is TGTGCCAGCTCCCAGACAGGGACGATCTCTGGGGCCAACGTCCTGACTTTC. Translating gives CASSQTGTISGANVLTF.

This clone occurred a few times. The rearrangement links TRBV6-5 to TRBJ2-3; the match to TRBD2 covers 7 bases. This CDR3 region has 15 residues. Germline V gene data show CDR1 as MNHEY and CDR2 as SVGAGI. V shed 8 bases and J 2 bases; nucleotides not matched to a gene: 10. CDR3 sequence: CASGRWGGNTDTQYF. The CDR3 nucleotides are TGTGCCAGCGGCAGATGGGGGGGAAACACAGATACGCAGTATTTT.

This chain links TRBV11-2 with TRBJ2-5; D gene ambiguous. V lost 5 bases and J lost 7, with 17 bases in between. This CDR3 contains 14 residues. CDR1 SGHAT and CDR2 FQNNGV come from the germline V gene. CDR3 DNA sequence: TGTGCCAGCAGCCCAGGCCCGAGCATGGGGACCCAGTACTTC. Encoded protein: CASSPGPSMGTQYF.

The gene calls are TRBV2 and TRBJ2-4; tentatively, D is TRBD1 (6 bases). The length of the CDR3 is 16 residues. CDR1 and CDR2 (germline): SNHLY, FYNNEI. Trimming took 5 bases from V and 5 from J, leaving 19 bases between them. The CDR3 sequence: CASSRRTDTGQNIQYF. The CDR3 DNA follows: TGTGCCAGCAGTAGAAGGACAGATACTGGGCAAAACATTCAGTACTTC.

This clone was seen once. The chain has TRBV10-3 and TRBJ2-7; D perhaps matches TRBD1 (6 bases). The CDR3 contains 12 residues. Germline lookup yields CDR1 ENHRY and CDR2 SYGVKD. The V gene lost 5 bases and the J gene lost 5 bases, with 10 bases spanning the gap. In nucleotides, the CDR3 is TGTGCCATCAGTCCCACAGGGAACGAGCAGTACTTC. It specifies CAISPTGNEQYF.

For the CDR3, the DNA is TGTGCCAGTAGTGGACCCGGGACTGCCTCCTACGAGCAGTACTTC. Its protein product is CASSGPGTASYEQYF. The chain combines TRBV19 with TRBJ2-7, with D possibly TRBD2 on 6 matching bases. The ends were cut back, 5 bases at V and 0 bases at J, with 14 bases in the middle. Germline V gene data show CDR1 as LNHDA and CDR2 as SQIVND (reference sequence). The CDR3 has 15 residues.

The chain combines TRBV5-1 with TRBJ2-1; TRBD1 agrees at 9 bases. Losses at the gene ends were 4 bases for V and 3 bases for J; bases not matched to a gene: 8. Germline CDR1 SGHRS, CDR2 YFSETQ. This CDR3 has 16 amino acids. The CDR3 sequence is CASSVPTGGYYNEQFF. In DNA form, the CDR3 reads TGCGCCAGCAGCGTACCGACAGGGGGGTACTACAATGAGCAGTTCTTC.

This chain joins TRBV28 and TRBJ2-3; maybe TRBD1 (5 bases). The germline V and J ends were trimmed by 3 bases and 0 bases, with 10 bases remaining between them. CDR1 is MDHEN and CDR2 is SYDVKM in the germline V gene. There are 15 residues in the CDR3. The CDR3 here is CASSFRVPSTDTQYF. CDR3 sequence (DNA): TGTGCCAGCAGTTTCAGGGTTCCGAGCACAGATACGCAGTATTTT.

V is TRBV7-2 and J is TRBJ2-7; 8 bases line up with TRBD2. The CDR3 runs to 13 residues. The ends lost 3 bases at V and 6 bases at J; junction bases unmatched: 4. CDR1 is SGHTA and CDR2 is FQGNSA in the germline V gene. CDR3 nucleotides: TGTGCCAGCAGCTTGGGAGCGGGAGCCGAGCAGTACTTC. Protein sequence: CASSLGAGAEQYF.

For the CDR3, the DNA is TGTGCCAGCAGCCCGAGACAGGGAATGAACACTGAAGCTTTCTTT. This sequence encodes CASSPRQGMNTEAFF. The chain uses TRBV9 and TRBJ1-1; 7 bases agree with TRBD1. The J segment lost 0 bases and the V segment lost 4 bases, leaving 6 bases of the junction unmatched. CDR1 is SGDLS, CDR2 YYNGEE, per germline. CDR3 size: 15 residues. Variable domain in full (rest from reference TRBV9 and TRBJ1-1): DSGVTQTPKHLITATGQRVTLRCSPRSGDLSVYWYQQSLDQGLQFLIQYYNGEERAKGNILERFSAQQFPDLHSELNLSSLELGDSALYFCASSPRQGMNTEAFFGQGTRLTVV.

This clone was observed once. The chain is built from TRBV27 and TRBJ2-3; 9 bases are shared with TRBD2. The CDR3 loop spans 17 amino acids. V lost 6 bases and J lost 0; bases outside the gene matches: 10. Germline assignment: CDR1 MNHEY and CDR2 SMNVEV (reference sequence). The CDR3 loop is CASSQLGLAVSTDTQYF. CDR3 sequence (DNA): TGTGCCAGCAGCCAGCTGGGACTAGCCGTCAGCACAGATACGCAGTATTTT.

This clone was seen more than once but under ten times. The chain is built from TRBV7-3 and TRBJ1-4; 7 bases are a match to TRBD1. CDR3 length: 14 amino acids. V lost 4 bases, J lost 7 bases, and 6 bases stayed unmatched. CDR1 is SGHTA, CDR2 FQGTGA, per germline. The CDR3 region has the DNA TGTGCCAGCAGCTCACAGGGGAGATTTGAAAAACTGTTTTTT. This encodes CASSSQGRFEKLFF. The full variable domain, its missing parts supplied by reference TRBV7-3 and TRBJ1-4, is GAGVSQTPSNKVTEKGKYVELRCDPISGHTALYWYRQSLGQGPEFLIYFQGTGAADDSGLPNDRFFAVRPEGSVSTLKIQRTERGDSAVYLCASSSQGRFEKLFFGSGTQLSVL.

The chain couples TRBV6-1 to TRBJ2-1; the D is unclear. V lost 3 bases to trimming and J lost 9 bases, with 12 bases between them. CDR3 length: 13 residues. Germline loops: CDR1 MNHNS, CDR2 SASEGT. The CDR3 DNA sequence: TGTGCCAGCAGTGATGTTAGTATCGGTGAGCAGTTCTTC. Translation gives CASSDVSIGEQFF.

This chain connects TRBV30 to TRBJ1-6, with 9 bases matching TRBD1. CDR1 and CDR2 from the germline V gene are GTSNPN and SVGIG (reference sequence). The CDR3 totals 15 residues. The trim removed 4 bases at V and 5 bases at J, leaving 6 bases unmatched. The DNA of the CDR3 is TGTGCCTGGAAGGACAGGGGAACCGATAATTCACCCCTCCACTTT. Translating it yields CAWKDRGTDNSPLHF.

The chain joins TRBV28 to TRBJ1-2; 7 bases are shared with TRBD1. The V gene's germline CDR1 is MDHEN and CDR2 SYDVKM. The CDR3 spans 15 residues. With V trimmed by 10 bases and J by 5 bases, 16 bases remained unmatched. DNA of the CDR3: TGTGCCACCAATATGGGCAGGGGGTTCAGTTATGGCTACACCTTC. Translated, it gives CATNMGRGFSYGYTF.

J is TRBJ1-4 and V is TRBV25-1; unclear D gene. Trimming took 2 bases from V and 7 from J, leaving 14 bases between them. The V gene's germline CDR1 is MGHDK and CDR2 SYGVNS. This CDR3 has 15 amino acids. The CDR3 DNA reads TGTGCCAGCAGTGAACCGAGAGGGTTAGCTGAAAAACTGTTTTTT. It codes for CASSEPRGLAEKLFF.

This sequence joins TRBV5-1 and TRBJ2-7; 10 bases agree with TRBD1. This CDR3 comprises 16 residues. CDR1 and CDR2 (germline): SGHRS, YFSETQ. J gave up 2 bases and V 0 bases, and 5 bases lay outside the gene matches. The DNA for the CDR3 is TGCGCCAGCAGCTTGGGGGACAGGGGCCTGACCTACGAGCAGTACTTC. It specifies CASSLGDRGLTYEQYF.

The V gene is TRBV19, the J gene TRBJ2-2; TRBD1 might be the D (5 bases). The CDR3 is 16 amino acids. Germline V gene lookup returns CDR1 LNHDA and CDR2 SQIVND (reference sequence). The germline V and J ends were trimmed by 3 bases and 2 bases, with 13 bases remaining between them. The CDR3: CASSILRQTNTGELFF. The CDR3 bases are TGTGCCAGTAGTATCTTAAGACAGACTAACACCGGGGAGCTGTTTTTT.

This rearrangement joins TRBV19 to TRBJ2-3, with unresolved D. CDR1 and CDR2 from the germline V gene are LNHDA and SQIVND (reference sequence). V lost 6 bases and J 0 bases, leaving 10 bases between the germline ends. The CDR3 loop spans 14 amino acids. CDR3 loop: CASRLSYSTDTQYF. The CDR3, as DNA: TGTGCCAGTAGGCTTAGCTATAGCACAGATACGCAGTATTTT.

This sequence joins TRBV4-1 and TRBJ1-5, with D maybe TRBD1 (5 bases). The germline gives CDR1 MGHRA, CDR2 YSYEKL. This CDR3 contains 13 residues. With 0 bases removed from V and 6 bases from J, the gap between germline ends came to 6 bases. In nucleotides, the CDR3 is TGCGCCAGCAGCCAAGATAGGGGTCAGCCCCAGCATTTT. Translating gives CASSQDRGQPQHF.

This chain connects TRBV7-9 to TRBJ1-1, with no clear D. Germline lookup yields CDR1 SEHNR and CDR2 FQNEAQ (reference sequence). The CDR3 totals 14 residues. V was pared by 1 base and J by 2 bases, with 8 bases between. CDR3 in amino acids: CASSLDSKNTEAFF. The CDR3 DNA is TGTGCCAGCAGCTTAGATTCAAAAAACACTGAAGCTTTCTTT.

V usage is TRBV19 and J usage is TRBJ1-1; no definite D call. This CDR3 contains 17 residues. V lost 0 bases to trimming and J lost 1 base, with 15 bases between them. The germline gives CDR1 LNHDA, CDR2 SQIVND (reference sequence). The CDR3 loop is CASSIDEQDIKNTEAFF. CDR3 DNA sequence: TGTGCCAGTAGTATAGACGAACAAGATATTAAGAACACTGAAGCTTTCTTT.

The CDR3 region is CASRWGGAVNEKLFF. The CDR3 nucleotides read TGTGCCAGCCGCTGGGGAGGGGCGGTCAATGAAAAACTGTTTTTT. The chain carries TRBV27 and TRBJ1-4, with D possibly matching TRBD1 (5 bases). CDR1 is MNHEY and CDR2 is SMNVEV in the germline V gene (reference sequence). The CDR3 is made up of 15 amino acids. V was shortened by 8 bases and J by 5 bases, with 18 bases between the two germline ends.